This T cell receptor beta chain was found in a study of control samples from healthy donors and cancer patients. Trimming pared 7 bases from V and 0 bases from J, leaving 10 bases between. The CDR3 has 14 amino acids. The germline CDR1 and CDR2 sequences are MNHEY and SVGAGI. A single count supports this clone. Profiled with immunoSEQ multiplex PCR; TCRdb holds only in-frame clones, not every one. The sample comprises tens of thousands of clones, roughly 84% of which are singletons, and 25% to 30% rests with the top ten. This TCR derives from a man in his 60s with head and neck cancer. The genes are TRBV6-5 and TRBJ1-5; D remains ambiguous. Specimen: PBMCs. The CDR3 nucleotides read TGTGCCAGCATGGCACCTTATAGCAATCAGCCCCAGCATTTT. Amino acids: CASMAPYSNQPQHF.